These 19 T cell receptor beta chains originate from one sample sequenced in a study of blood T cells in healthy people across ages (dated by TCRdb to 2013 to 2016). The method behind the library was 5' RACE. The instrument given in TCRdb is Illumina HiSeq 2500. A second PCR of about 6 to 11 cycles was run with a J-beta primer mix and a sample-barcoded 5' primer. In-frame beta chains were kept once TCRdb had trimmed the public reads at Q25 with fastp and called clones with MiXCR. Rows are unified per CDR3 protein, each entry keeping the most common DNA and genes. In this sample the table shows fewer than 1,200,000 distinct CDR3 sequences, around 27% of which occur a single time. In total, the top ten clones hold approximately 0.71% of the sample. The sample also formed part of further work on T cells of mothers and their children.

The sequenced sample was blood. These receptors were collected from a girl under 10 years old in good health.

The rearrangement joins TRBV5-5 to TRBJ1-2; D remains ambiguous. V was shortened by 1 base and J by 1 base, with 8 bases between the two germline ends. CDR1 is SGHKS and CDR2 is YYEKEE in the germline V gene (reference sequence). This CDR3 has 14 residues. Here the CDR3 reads CASSLRRFNYGYTF. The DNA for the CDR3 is TGTGCCAGCAGCTTGCGGAGGTTTAACTATGGCTACACCTTC.

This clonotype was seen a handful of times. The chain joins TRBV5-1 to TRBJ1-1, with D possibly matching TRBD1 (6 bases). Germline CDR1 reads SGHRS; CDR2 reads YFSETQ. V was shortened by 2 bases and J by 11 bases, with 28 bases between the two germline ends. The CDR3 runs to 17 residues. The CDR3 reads CASSLRLGTGTPINAFF. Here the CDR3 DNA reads TGCGCCAGCAGCTTAAGGTTGGGGACCGGGACACCCATAAATGCTTTCTTT.

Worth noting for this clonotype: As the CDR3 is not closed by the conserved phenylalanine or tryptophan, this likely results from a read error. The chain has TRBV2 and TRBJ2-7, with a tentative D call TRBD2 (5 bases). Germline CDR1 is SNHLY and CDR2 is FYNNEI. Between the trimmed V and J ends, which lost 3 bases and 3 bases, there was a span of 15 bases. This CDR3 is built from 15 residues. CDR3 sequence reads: CASSDGRDIFYEQYL. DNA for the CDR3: TGTGCCAGCAGTGATGGTCGGGATATCTTCTACGAGCAGTACCTC.

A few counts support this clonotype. The CDR3 DNA follows: TGTGCCAGCAGTGATTTTGGACAGGCGTACGAGCAGTACTTC. Residues: CASSDFGQAYEQYF. The chain couples TRBV6-1 to TRBJ2-5, with 7 bases that match TRBD1. The J call is doubtful: the DNA matches TRBJ2-7 better. The CDR3 consists of 14 residues. The germline CDR1 and CDR2 sequences are MNHNS and SASEGT.

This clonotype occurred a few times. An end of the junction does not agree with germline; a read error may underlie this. The CDR3 nucleotides read TGTGCCAGCAGCTTTGCCCTTAGGGGCTCCAACGAGCAGTACTTC. Translation: CASSFALRGSNEQYF. V is TRBV7-9 and J is TRBJ2-5; perhaps TRBD1 as D (5 bases). The DNA end is a closer match to TRBJ2-7, so the J assignment may be wrong. The CDR3 length is 15 residues. Germline CDR1 reads SEHNR; CDR2 reads FQNEAQ (reference sequence).

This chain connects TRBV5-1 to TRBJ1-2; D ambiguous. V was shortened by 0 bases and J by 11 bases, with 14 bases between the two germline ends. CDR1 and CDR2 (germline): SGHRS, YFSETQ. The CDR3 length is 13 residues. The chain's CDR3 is CASSLVAEARYTF. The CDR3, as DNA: TGCGCCAGCAGCTTGGTGGCAGAGGCGCGATACACCTTC.

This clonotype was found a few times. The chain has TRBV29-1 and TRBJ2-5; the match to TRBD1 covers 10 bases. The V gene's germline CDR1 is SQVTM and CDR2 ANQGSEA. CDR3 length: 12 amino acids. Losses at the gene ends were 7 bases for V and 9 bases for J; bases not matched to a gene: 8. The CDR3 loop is CSALFGTGAQYF. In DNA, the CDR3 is TGCAGCGCGCTCTTCGGGACAGGGGCCCAGTACTTC.

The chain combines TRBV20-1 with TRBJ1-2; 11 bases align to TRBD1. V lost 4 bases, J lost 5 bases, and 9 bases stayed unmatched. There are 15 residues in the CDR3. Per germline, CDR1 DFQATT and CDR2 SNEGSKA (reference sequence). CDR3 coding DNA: TGCAGTGCTAAGCTCGGACAGGGGGCGCGTTATGGCTACACCTTC. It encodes CSAKLGQGARYGYTF.

In DNA, the CDR3 is TGCAGTGCTAGAGAACTCACGAGAACCTACGAGCAGTACTTC. Translated: CSARELTRTYEQYF. The gene calls are TRBV20-1 and TRBJ2-7; D unresolved. The CDR3 loop spans 14 amino acids. The ends were cut back, 0 bases at V and 2 bases at J, with 11 bases in the middle. Germline-derived CDR1 and CDR2 are DFQATT and SNEGSKA (reference sequence).

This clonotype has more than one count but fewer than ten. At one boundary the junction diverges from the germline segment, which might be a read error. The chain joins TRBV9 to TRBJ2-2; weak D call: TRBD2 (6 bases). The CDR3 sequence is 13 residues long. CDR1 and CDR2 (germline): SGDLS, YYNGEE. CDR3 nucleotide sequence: TGTGCCAGCAGCGTAGTCATCACCGGGGGGCTGTTTTTT. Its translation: CASSVVITGGLFF. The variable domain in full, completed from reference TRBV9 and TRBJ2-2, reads DSGVTQTPKHLITATGQRVTLRCSPRSGDLSVYWYQQSLDQGLQFLIQYYNGEERAKGNILERFSAQQFPDLHSELNLSSLELGDSALYFCASSVVITGGLFFGEGSRLTVL.

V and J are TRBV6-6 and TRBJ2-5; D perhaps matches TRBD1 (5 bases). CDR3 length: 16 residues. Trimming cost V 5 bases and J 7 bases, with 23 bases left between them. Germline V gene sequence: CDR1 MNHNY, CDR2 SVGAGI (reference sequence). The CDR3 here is CASSTDFGPKGSTQYF. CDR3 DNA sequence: TGTGCCAGCAGTACCGATTTTGGCCCCAAGGGGTCGACCCAGTACTTC.

CDR3 sequence (DNA): TGTGCCAGCAGTACACCGGGACTGCAAGAGACCCAGTACTTC. Translation gives CASSTPGLQETQYF. The J gene is TRBJ2-5, the V gene TRBV12-3 or TRBV12-4, with D perhaps TRBD2 (6 bases). CDR3 length equals 14 residues. V was trimmed by 5 bases and J by 2 bases, leaving 12 bases between them.

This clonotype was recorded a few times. CDR3 bases: TGTGCCGGGGGTGGCTTGGACGGTTACGAGCAGTACTTC. Translated, it gives CAGGGLDGYEQYF. V and J are TRBV7-9 and TRBJ2-7; the D gene could be TRBD1 or TRBD2 (5 bases each). Trimming removed 11 bases at V and 4 bases at J, with 18 bases between. Germline-derived CDR1 and CDR2 are SEHNR and FQNEAQ (reference sequence). The CDR3 runs 13 residues.

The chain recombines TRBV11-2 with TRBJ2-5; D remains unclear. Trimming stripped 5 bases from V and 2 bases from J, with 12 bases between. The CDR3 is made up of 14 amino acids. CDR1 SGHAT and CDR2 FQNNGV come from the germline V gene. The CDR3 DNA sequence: TGTGCCAGCAGCCCGAGGACGACACAAGAGACCCAGTACTTC. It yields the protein CASSPRTTQETQYF.

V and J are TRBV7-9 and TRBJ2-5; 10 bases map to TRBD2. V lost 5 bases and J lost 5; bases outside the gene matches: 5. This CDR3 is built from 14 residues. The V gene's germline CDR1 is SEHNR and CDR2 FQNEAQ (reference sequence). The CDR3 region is CASSETSGLETQYF. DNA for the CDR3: TGTGCCAGCAGCGAGACTAGCGGGTTGGAGACCCAGTACTTC.

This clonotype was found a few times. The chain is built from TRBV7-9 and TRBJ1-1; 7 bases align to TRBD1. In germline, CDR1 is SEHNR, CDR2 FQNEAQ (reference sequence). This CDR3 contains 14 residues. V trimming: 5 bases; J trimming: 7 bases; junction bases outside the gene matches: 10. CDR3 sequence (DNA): TGTGCCAGCAGCCCCCGGACAGGCGATTATGAAGCTTTCTTT. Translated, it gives CASSPRTGDYEAFF.

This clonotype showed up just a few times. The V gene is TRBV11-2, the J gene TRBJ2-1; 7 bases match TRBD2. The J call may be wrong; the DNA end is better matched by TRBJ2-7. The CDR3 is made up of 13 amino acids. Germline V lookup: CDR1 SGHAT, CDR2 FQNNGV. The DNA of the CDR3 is TGTGCCAGCACCCCTTGGACTAGGGACGAGCAGTACTTC. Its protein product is CASTPWTRDEQYF.

The CDR3 region is CASSYPQGGTFDTQYF. Written as DNA, the CDR3 is TGTGCCAGCAGTTACCCCCAAGGGGGGACGTTCGATACGCAGTATTTT. The chain recombines TRBV6-2 or TRBV6-3 with TRBJ2-3, with D perhaps assigned TRBD1 or TRBD2 (6 bases each). Trimming pared 2 bases from V and 6 bases from J, leaving 18 bases between. Looked up from germline, CDR1 is MNHEY and CDR2 is SVGEGT. The CDR3 has 16 amino acids.

CDR3 sequence reads: CASSINTGTGGRKSGNTIYF. Written as DNA, the CDR3 is TGTGCCAGCAGCATCAATACCGGGACGGGGGGAAGAAAGTCTGGAAACACCATATATTTT. J is TRBJ1-3 and V is TRBV21-1; the table's D call, TRBD1, has no DNA check behind it. TRBV21-1 is termed a pseudogene. This CDR3 is built from 20 residues.